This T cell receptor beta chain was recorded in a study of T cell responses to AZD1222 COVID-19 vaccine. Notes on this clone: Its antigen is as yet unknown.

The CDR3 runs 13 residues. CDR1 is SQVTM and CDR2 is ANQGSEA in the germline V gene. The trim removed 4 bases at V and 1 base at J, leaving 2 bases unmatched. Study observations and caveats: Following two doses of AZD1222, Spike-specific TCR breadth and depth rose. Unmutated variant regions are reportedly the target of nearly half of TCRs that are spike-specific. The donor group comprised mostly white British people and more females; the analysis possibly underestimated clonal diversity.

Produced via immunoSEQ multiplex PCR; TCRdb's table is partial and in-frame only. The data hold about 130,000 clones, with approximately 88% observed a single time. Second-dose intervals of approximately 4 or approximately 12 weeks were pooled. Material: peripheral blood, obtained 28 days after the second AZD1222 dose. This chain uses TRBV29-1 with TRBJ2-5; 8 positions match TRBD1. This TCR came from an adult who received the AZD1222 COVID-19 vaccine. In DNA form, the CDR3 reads TGCAGCGTTGCGGGACAGGCCCAAGAGACCCAGTACTTC. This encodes CSVAGQAQETQYF.